This T cell receptor beta chain comes out of a study of human T cells and chemical hapten exposure (dated by TCRdb to about 2021). A note on the overall study: The libraries were sequenced as a pool, and the TCR yield per sample differed mostly because of small variations in library volumes within the pool. Peripheral blood TCR repertoire changes were tracked in vivo in alopecia patients during primary and secondary sensitization to the hapten diphenylcyclopropenone (DPC). From each blood RNA sample, both TCR alpha and TCR beta chains were sequenced. Beyond this particular receptor, the publication reports: No change with DPC sensitization was found in the number of TCRs above 1 in 1000 frequency, and no evidence of global repertoire structure alterations was found. After repeated subsampling, changes were observed in the strength of the expansion versus patch-test correlation and in the threshold at which the correlation became significant.

The table lists this clonotype with many counts. The antigen this receptor binds is unknown. Base qualities are not provided; no much larger clone lies one nucleotide away. The trim is 4 bases for V and 2 bases for J, with a gap of 12 bases between the germline ends. CDR3 length: 14 amino acids, cysteine to phenylalanine. Only CDR3 DNA is held: 42 bases, read in frame from base 1. CDR1 and CDR2, looked up from the germline V gene, are SQVTM and ANQGSEA. Library preparation was by RACE. TCRdb shows the sequencer as NextSeq 500. During library preparation, unique molecular identifiers were attached to individual cDNA molecules so that TCRs could be counted quantitatively and reproducibly. On the authors' methods: A median of about 87,000 TCRs per sample was observed, with a range of about 23,224 to 690,600. The Decombinator software suite was used to annotate the V, J and CDR3 of the TCR reads. For the PS versus PT1 abundance plots, all samples were subsampled to the same number of TCRs (28,000). Expanded TCRs were defined as absent before sensitization and observed at least eight times at the 2-week time point. The raw public data were reprocessed by TCRdb itself: fastp quality trimming at Q25, MiXCR clonotype calling, in-frame beta chains only. Entries that share a CDR3 protein sequence are merged under the most common genes and DNA. V and J calls and clone size were set by TCRdb, not the authors. A total of approximately 84,000 distinct CDR3 sequences appear in this sample, about 8.7% of them only once. Around 1.4% of the sample lies in the top ten.

This specimen's time point label, per the study, means: healthy volunteer bleed at 6 weeks. Unfractionated whole blood was collected in Tempus Blood RNA tubes, and total RNA was extracted from that blood. Roughly five healthy volunteers were used as TCR sequencing controls and were bled at day 0, 2 weeks and 6 weeks. The source material was whole blood. This chain joins TRBV29-1 to TRBJ2-1; the D gene could be either TRBD1 or TRBD2, each agreeing at 6 bases. The clonotype was recovered from a male donor in good health. Some clones in this sample may be carry-over from other donors' samples. The nucleotide sequence is TGCAGCGTTGTAGGGGGGATCCCCTACAATGAGCAGTTCTTC. Its protein product is CSVVGGIPYNEQFF.